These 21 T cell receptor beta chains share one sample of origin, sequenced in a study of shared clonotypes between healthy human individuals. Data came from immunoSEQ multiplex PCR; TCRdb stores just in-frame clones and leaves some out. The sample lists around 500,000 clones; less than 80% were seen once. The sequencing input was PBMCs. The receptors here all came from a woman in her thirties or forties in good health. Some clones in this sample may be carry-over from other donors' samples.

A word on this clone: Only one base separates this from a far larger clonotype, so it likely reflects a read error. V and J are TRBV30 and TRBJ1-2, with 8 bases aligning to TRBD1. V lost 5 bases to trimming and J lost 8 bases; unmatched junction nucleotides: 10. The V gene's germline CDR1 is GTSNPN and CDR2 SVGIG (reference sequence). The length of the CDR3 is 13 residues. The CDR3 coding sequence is TGTGCCTGGGGTGCGGACAGGGTAAAAGGCTACACCTTC. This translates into CAWGADRVKGYTF.

The CDR3 here is CASSLVGGELFF. The CDR3 DNA sequence: TGTGCCAGCAGTTTAGTAGGCGGGGAGCTGTTTTTT. The chain has TRBV27 and TRBJ2-2; unclear D gene. Germline-derived CDR1 and CDR2 are MNHEY and SMNVEV (reference sequence). The CDR3 contains 12 residues. V gave up 2 bases and J gave up 7 bases, with 5 bases separating them.

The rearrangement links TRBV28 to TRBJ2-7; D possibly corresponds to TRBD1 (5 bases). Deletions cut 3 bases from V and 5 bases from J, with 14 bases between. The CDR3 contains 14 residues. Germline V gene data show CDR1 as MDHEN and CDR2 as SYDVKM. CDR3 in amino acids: CASSFRQPVDEQYF. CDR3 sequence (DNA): TGTGCCAGCAGTTTTCGACAGCCGGTCGACGAGCAGTACTTC.

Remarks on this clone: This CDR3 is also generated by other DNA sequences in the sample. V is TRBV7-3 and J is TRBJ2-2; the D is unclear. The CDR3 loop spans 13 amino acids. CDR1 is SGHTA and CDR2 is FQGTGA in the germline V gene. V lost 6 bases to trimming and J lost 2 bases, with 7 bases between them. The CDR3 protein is CASSLINTGELFF. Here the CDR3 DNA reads TGTGCCAGCAGTTTGATTAACACCGGGGAGCTGTTTTTT.

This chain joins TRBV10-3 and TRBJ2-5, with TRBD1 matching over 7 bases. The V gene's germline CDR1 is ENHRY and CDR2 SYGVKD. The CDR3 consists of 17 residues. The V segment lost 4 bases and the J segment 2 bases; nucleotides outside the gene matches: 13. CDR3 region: CAISASPFRDRQETQYF. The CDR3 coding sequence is TGTGCCATCAGTGCCAGCCCCTTCCGGGACAGACAAGAGACCCAGTACTTC.

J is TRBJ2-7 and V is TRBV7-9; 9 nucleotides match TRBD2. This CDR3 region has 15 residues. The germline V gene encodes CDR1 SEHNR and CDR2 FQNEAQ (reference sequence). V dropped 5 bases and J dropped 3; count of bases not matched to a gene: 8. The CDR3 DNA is TGTGCCAGCAGCAGTAGCGGGAGTCCCCTCTACGAGCAGTACTTC. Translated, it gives CASSSSGSPLYEQYF.

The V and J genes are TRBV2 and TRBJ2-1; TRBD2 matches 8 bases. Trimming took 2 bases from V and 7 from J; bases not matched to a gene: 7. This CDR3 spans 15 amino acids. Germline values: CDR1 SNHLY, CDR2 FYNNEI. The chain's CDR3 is CASSEIAGLGNEQFF. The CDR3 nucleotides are TGTGCCAGCAGTGAAATAGCGGGACTCGGAAATGAGCAGTTCTTC. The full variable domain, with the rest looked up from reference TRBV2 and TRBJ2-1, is EPEVTQTPSHQVTQMGQEVILRCVPISNHLYFYWYRQILGQKVEFLVSFYNNEISEKSEIFDDQFSVERPDGSNFTLKIRSTKLEDSAMYFCASSEIAGLGNEQFFGPGTRLTVL.

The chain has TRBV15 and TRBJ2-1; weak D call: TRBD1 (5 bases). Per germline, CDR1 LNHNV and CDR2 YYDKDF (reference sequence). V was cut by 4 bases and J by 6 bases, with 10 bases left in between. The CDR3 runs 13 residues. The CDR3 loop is CATSIDRSNEQFF. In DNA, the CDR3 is TGTGCCACCAGCATAGACAGAAGCAATGAGCAGTTCTTC.

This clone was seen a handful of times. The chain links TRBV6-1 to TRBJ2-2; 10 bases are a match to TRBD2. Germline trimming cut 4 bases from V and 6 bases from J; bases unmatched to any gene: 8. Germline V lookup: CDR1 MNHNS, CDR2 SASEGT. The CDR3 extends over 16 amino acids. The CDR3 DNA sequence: TGTGCCAGCAGTGTGGCTAGCGGGAGTAGGGCCGGGGAGCTGTTTTTT. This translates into CASSVASGSRAGELFF.

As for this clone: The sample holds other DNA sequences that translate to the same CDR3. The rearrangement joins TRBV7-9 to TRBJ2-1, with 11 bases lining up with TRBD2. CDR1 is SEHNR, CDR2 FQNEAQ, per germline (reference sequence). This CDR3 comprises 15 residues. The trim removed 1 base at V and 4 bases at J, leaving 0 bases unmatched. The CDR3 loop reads CASSLGLAGYNEQFF. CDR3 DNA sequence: TGTGCCAGCAGCTTAGGACTAGCGGGGTACAATGAGCAGTTCTTC.

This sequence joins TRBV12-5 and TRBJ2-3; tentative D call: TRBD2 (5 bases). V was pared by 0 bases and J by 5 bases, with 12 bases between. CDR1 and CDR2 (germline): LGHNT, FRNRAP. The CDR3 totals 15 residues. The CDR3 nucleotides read TGTGCTAGTGGTTTGGTAGTGGGAGCGGTAGATACGCAGTATTTT. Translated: CASGLVVGAVDTQYF.

The CDR3 reads CASSIDRFDRGPYNEQFF. DNA of the CDR3: TGTGCCAGTAGTATAGATCGATTCGATAGGGGACCCTACAATGAGCAGTTCTTC. V gene TRBV19 combines with J gene TRBJ2-1, with D tentatively TRBD1 or TRBD2 (5 bases each). Trimming left V 0 bases short and J 2 bases short, with 17 bases between. CDR3 length equals 18 residues. Per germline, CDR1 LNHDA and CDR2 SQIVND (reference sequence).

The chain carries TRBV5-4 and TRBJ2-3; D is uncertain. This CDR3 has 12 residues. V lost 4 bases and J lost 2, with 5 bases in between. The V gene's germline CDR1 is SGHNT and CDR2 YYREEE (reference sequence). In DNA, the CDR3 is TGTGCCAGCAGCATAGACACAGATACGCAGTATTTT. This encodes CASSIDTDTQYF. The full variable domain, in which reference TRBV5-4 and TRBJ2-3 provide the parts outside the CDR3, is ETGVTQSPTHLIKTRGQQVTLRCSSQSGHNTVSWYQQALGQGPQFIFQYYREEENGRGNFPPRFSGLQFPNYSSELNVNALELDDSALYLCASSIDTDTQYFGPGTRLTVL.

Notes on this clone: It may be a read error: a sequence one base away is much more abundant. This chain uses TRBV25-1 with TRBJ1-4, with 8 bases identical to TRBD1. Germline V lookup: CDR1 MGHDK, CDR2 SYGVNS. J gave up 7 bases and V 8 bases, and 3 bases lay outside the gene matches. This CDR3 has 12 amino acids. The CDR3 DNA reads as TGTGCCAGCGGCAGGGGGCGTGAAAAACTGTTTTTT. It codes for CASGRGREKLFF.

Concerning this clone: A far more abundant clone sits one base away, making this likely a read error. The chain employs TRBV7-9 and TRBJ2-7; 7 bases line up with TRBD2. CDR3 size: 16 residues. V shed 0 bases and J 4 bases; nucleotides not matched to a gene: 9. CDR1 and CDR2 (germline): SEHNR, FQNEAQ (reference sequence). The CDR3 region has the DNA TGTGCCAGCAGCTTAGCGGGAGGGTCCACTAGATACGAGCAGTACTTC. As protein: CASSLAGGSTRYEQYF. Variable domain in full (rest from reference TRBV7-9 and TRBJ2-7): DTGVSQNPRHKITKRGQNVTFRCDPISEHNRLYWYRQTLGQGPEFLTYFQNEAQLEKSRLLSDRFSAERPKGSFSTLEIQRTEQGDSAMYLCASSLAGGSTRYEQYFGPGTRLTVT.

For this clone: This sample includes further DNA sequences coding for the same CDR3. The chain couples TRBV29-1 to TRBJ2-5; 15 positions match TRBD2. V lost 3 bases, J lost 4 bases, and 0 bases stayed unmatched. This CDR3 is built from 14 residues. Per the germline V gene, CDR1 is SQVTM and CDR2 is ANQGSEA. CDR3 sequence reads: CSVEGLAGGETQYF. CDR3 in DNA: TGCAGCGTTGAGGGACTAGCGGGGGGAGAGACCCAGTACTTC.

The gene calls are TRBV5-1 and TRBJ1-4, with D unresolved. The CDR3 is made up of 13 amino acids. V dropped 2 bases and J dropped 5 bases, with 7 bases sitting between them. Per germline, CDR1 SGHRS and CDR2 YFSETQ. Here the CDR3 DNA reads TGCGCCAGCAGCTTCGAGGGAAATGAAAAACTGTTTTTT. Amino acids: CASSFEGNEKLFF.

The DNA for the CDR3 is TGTGCCTGGAGTGTACATGAGGTCCGTGAAGCTTTCTTT. This translates into CAWSVHEVREAFF. The gene calls are TRBV30 and TRBJ1-1; D gene uncertain. CDR3 length equals 13 residues. Trimming cost V 0 bases and J 7 bases, with 12 bases left between them. Germline-derived CDR1 and CDR2 are GTSNPN and SVGIG (reference sequence).

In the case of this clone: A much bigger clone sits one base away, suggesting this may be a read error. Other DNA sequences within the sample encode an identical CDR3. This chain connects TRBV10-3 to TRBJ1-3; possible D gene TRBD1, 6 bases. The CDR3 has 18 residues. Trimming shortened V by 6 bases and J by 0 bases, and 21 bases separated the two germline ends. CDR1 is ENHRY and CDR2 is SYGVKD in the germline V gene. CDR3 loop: CAISSTGIPRSSGNTIYF. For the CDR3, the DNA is TGTGCCATCAGCTCGACAGGTATCCCCAGATCCTCTGGAAACACCATATATTTT.

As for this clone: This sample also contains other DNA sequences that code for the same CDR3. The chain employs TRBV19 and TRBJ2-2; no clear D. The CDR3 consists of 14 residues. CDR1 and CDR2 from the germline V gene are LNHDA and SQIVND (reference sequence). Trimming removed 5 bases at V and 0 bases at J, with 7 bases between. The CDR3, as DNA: TGTGCCAGTAGTGGGCAGGCGAACACCGGGGAGCTGTTTTTT. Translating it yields CASSGQANTGELFF.

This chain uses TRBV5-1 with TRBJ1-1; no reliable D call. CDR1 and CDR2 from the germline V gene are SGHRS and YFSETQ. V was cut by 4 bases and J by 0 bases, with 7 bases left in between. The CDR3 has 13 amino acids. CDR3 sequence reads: CASSVTLNTEAFF. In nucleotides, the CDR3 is TGCGCCAGCAGCGTTACATTGAACACTGAAGCTTTCTTT.